A selection of T cell receptor beta chains follows, all from one sample in a study of neoadjuvant anti-PD-1 for oral cavity cancer. Measured with immunoSEQ multiplex PCR; TCRdb has only the in-frame clones, and not every one. The table has about 61,000 clones, around 85% seen once; the top ten hold just over 2.5%. Sequences were derived from PBMCs, sampled before nivolumab (anti-PD-1) treatment. These TCRs come from a person between 40 and 80 years old with oral cavity squamous cell carcinoma. Each CDR3 is given with its conserved first and last residue. D genes are given only for firm matches. Size is omitted from some rows. Given values are once, few, many or a class for expanded clones.

CDR3 protein: CASSVALAGEQFF
CDR3 DNA: TGTGCCAGCAGCGTAGCTCTAGCCGGTGAGCAGTTCTTC
clone size: once
J gene: TRBJ2-1
V gene: TRBV9
D gene: -

CDR3 protein: CASSFGLATTGELFF
CDR3 DNA: TGTGCTAGCAGCTTTGGACTAGCGACGACCGGGGAGCTGTTTTTT
clone size: once
J gene: TRBJ2-2
V gene: TRBV7-7
D gene: TRBD2

CDR3 protein: CASSNNALQGMGENTEAFF
CDR3 DNA: TGTGCCAGTAGTAACAACGCGCTACAGGGGATGGGAGAGAACACTGAAGCTTTCTTT
clone size: -
J gene: TRBJ1-1
V gene: TRBV19
D gene: TRBD1

CDR3 protein: CASSETTGVRNEQFF
CDR3 DNA: TGTGCCAGCAGTGAAACCACTGGGGTGAGGAATGAGCAGTTCTTC
clone size: -
J gene: TRBJ2-1
V gene: TRBV2
D gene: -

CDR3 protein: CASSAWRTNYGYTF
CDR3 DNA: TGTGCCAGCAGTGCGTGGAGGACTAACTATGGCTACACCTTC
clone size: few
J gene: TRBJ1-2
V gene: TRBV2
D gene: -

CDR3 protein: CASSFPGTGRGYTF
CDR3 DNA: TGTGCCAGCAGCTTCCCCGGGACAGGGAGAGGCTACACCTTC
clone size: -
J gene: TRBJ1-2
V gene: TRBV5-5
D gene: TRBD1

CDR3 protein: CASSLDGRGQDEKLFF
CDR3 DNA: TGTGCCAGCAGTTTAGACGGCAGGGGGCAGGACGAAAAACTGTTTTTT
clone size: once
J gene: TRBJ1-4
V gene: TRBV27
D gene: TRBD1

CDR3 protein: CASSFLRVNTGELFF
CDR3 DNA: TGTGCCAGCAGCTTTCTAAGGGTGAACACCGGGGAGCTGTTTTTT
clone size: -
J gene: TRBJ2-2
V gene: TRBV5-5
D gene: -

CDR3 protein: CASSPANTGELFF
CDR3 DNA: TGTGCCAGCAGCCCCGCGAACACCGGGGAGCTGTTTTTT
clone size: -
J gene: TRBJ2-2
V gene: TRBV5-5
D gene: -

CDR3 protein: CASSPAGVDTQYF
CDR3 DNA: TGTGCCAGCTCACCAGCAGGGGTAGATACGCAGTATTTT
clone size: few
J gene: TRBJ2-3
V gene: TRBV18
D gene: -

CDR3 protein: CASSEGTGVSNQPQHF
CDR3 DNA: TGCGCCAGCAGTGAGGGGACGGGAGTAAGCAATCAGCCCCAGCATTTT
clone size: -
J gene: TRBJ1-5
V gene: TRBV10-1
D gene: -

CDR3 protein: CASSLLAGGYNEQFF
CDR3 DNA: TGTGCCAGCAGTTTACTAGCGGGGGGGTACAATGAGCAGTTCTTC
clone size: -
J gene: TRBJ2-1
V gene: TRBV2
D gene: TRBD2

CDR3 protein: CASSLDGEGSGELFF
CDR3 DNA: TGCGCCAGCAGCTTGGACGGGGAAGGATCCGGGGAGCTGTTTTTT
clone size: -
J gene: TRBJ2-2
V gene: TRBV5-1
D gene: -

CDR3 protein: CASSMDRVFSGNTIYF
CDR3 DNA: TGTGCCAGTAGTATGGACAGGGTTTTTTCTGGAAACACCATATATTTT
clone size: -
J gene: TRBJ1-3
V gene: TRBV19
D gene: TRBD1

CDR3 protein: CATGQGSITEAFF
CDR3 DNA: TGTGCCACCGGACAGGGAAGCATCACTGAAGCTTTCTTT
clone size: -
J gene: TRBJ1-1
V gene: TRBV2
D gene: TRBD1

CDR3 protein: CASSERLTEAFF
CDR3 DNA: TGCGCCAGCAGTGAGAGGCTGACTGAAGCTTTCTTT
clone size: few
J gene: TRBJ1-1
V gene: TRBV10-1
D gene: -

CDR3 protein: CASRGLARDTQYF
CDR3 DNA: TGTGCCAGCAGGGGTTTAGCTAGGGATACGCAGTATTTT
clone size: few
J gene: TRBJ2-3
V gene: TRBV5-6
D gene: -

CDR3 protein: CASSYSGGNTEAFF
CDR3 DNA: TGTGCCAGCAGTTACTCGGGCGGCAACACTGAAGCTTTCTTT
clone size: -
J gene: TRBJ1-1
V gene: TRBV6-5
D gene: -

CDR3 protein: CAWSVLRHRARDYGYTF
CDR3 DNA: TGTGCCTGGAGTGTCCTCCGTCACAGGGCGCGGGACTATGGCTACACCTTC
clone size: -
J gene: TRBJ1-2
V gene: TRBV30
D gene: -

CDR3 protein: CASSWSGGAGNTIYF
CDR3 DNA: TGTGCCAGCAGTTGGTCAGGGGGCGCTGGAAACACCATATATTTT
clone size: -
J gene: TRBJ1-3
V gene: TRBV6-5
D gene: TRBD1

CDR3 protein: CASSGGGYEQYF
CDR3 DNA: TGTGCCAGCAGTGGAGGGGGCTACGAGCAGTACTTC
clone size: few
J gene: TRBJ2-7
V gene: TRBV2
D gene: -

CDR3 protein: CASSIHFPGPANPSNQPQHF
CDR3 DNA: TGTGCCAGTAGTATCCACTTTCCGGGACCCGCTAACCCAAGCAATCAGCCCCAGCATTTT
clone size: -
J gene: TRBJ1-5
V gene: TRBV19
D gene: -

CDR3 protein: CASKRVAGAYEQYF
CDR3 DNA: TGTGCCAGCAAAAGGGTAGCGGGAGCCTACGAGCAGTACTTC
clone size: -
J gene: TRBJ2-7
V gene: TRBV27
D gene: TRBD2

CDR3 protein: CATSRDLAVSYEQYF
CDR3 DNA: TGTGCCACCAGCAGAGATCTGGCGGTTTCCTACGAGCAGTACTTC
clone size: -
J gene: TRBJ2-7
V gene: TRBV15
D gene: -

CDR3 protein: CASSSGQGGNSPLHF
CDR3 DNA: TGCGCCAGCAGCTCCGGACAGGGAGGGAATTCACCCCTCCACTTT
clone size: -
J gene: TRBJ1-6
V gene: TRBV5-1
D gene: TRBD1

CDR3 protein: CSALRPDFYTF
CDR3 DNA: TGCAGTGCCCTACGGCCGGATTTCTACACCTTC
clone size: -
J gene: TRBJ1-2
V gene: TRBV20-1
D gene: -

CDR3 protein: CASSPGTASYEQYF
CDR3 DNA: TGTGCCAGCTCACCAGGGACAGCTTCCTACGAGCAGTACTTC
clone size: -
J gene: TRBJ2-7
V gene: TRBV18
D gene: TRBD1

CDR3 protein: CASMDRSNTGELFF
CDR3 DNA: TGTGCCAGCATGGACAGGTCGAACACCGGGGAGCTGTTTTTT
clone size: -
J gene: TRBJ2-2
V gene: TRBV6-1
D gene: TRBD1

CDR3 protein: CASSVGDTGELFF
CDR3 DNA: TGCGCCAGCAGCGTCGGGGACACCGGGGAGCTGTTTTTT
clone size: -
J gene: TRBJ2-2
V gene: TRBV5-1
D gene: -

CDR3 protein: CASSIGRDTSNQPQHF
CDR3 DNA: TGTGCCAGTAGTATTGGGCGGGACACTTCCAATCAGCCCCAGCATTTT
clone size: -
J gene: TRBJ1-5
V gene: TRBV19
D gene: -

CDR3 protein: CASSQGRMETNNEQFF
CDR3 DNA: TGTGCCAGCAGCCAAGGGAGGATGGAAACGAACAATGAGCAGTTCTTC
clone size: -
J gene: TRBJ2-1
V gene: TRBV4-2
D gene: -

CDR3 protein: CASSLGVGTGNEKLFF
CDR3 DNA: TGTGCCAGCAGTTTAGGGGTTGGGACAGGGAACGAAAAACTGTTTTTT
clone size: once
J gene: TRBJ1-4
V gene: TRBV27
D gene: TRBD1

CDR3 protein: CASSTRAPAWGETQYF
CDR3 DNA: TGTGCCAGTAGTACCCGCGCGCCGGCCTGGGGGGAGACCCAGTACTTC
clone size: -
J gene: TRBJ2-5
V gene: TRBV19
D gene: -